The source of this TCR beta chain is a study of long-term antiretroviral therapy in people with HIV. This was the immunoSEQ v3.0 assay at survey level. Only in-frame clones appear in the TCRdb table, and some are missing; sequencing was by immunoSEQ multiplex PCR. The repertoire has roughly 28,000 clones, over 90% of them found once; the top ten carry approximately 10%. As regards this clone: Its antigen is as yet unknown.

Study observations and caveats: All blood samples came from the years 2004 to 2017, possibly under older ART regimens. Across all time points, the repertoire was dominated by clones that expanded before ART. Whereas controls had wider CDR3 length ranges, HIV repertoires had narrower ones.

The CDR3 length is 16 residues. The germline gives CDR1 SEHNR, CDR2 FQNEAQ (reference sequence). V was pared by 4 bases and J by 2 bases, with 15 bases between. Sequencing was performed on unsorted PBMCs, taken 6.2 years after starting antiretroviral therapy. The chain joins TRBV7-9 to TRBJ2-1; D not resolved. This receptor was taken from a man aged 35 to 55 with HIV. DNA of the CDR3: TGTGCCAGCAGCTCGGACCCTTACAATACCTACAATGAGCAGTTCTTC. It encodes CASSSDPYNTYNEQFF.